This T cell receptor (beta chain) comes out of a study of T cell responses to AZD1222 COVID-19 vaccine (dated by TCRdb to about 2021). For the wider study: Because spike-specific TCR depth and breadth did not differ between the two schedules, AZD1222 recipients who got a second dose at roughly 4 weeks were pooled with those who got a second dose at roughly 12 weeks. A total of around 240 trial participants underwent TCR sequencing, of whom some 210 received two doses of AZD1222 and about 25 received two doses of the MenACWY control vaccine. Trial participants were enrolled by age into subgroups of 18-55, 56-69 and 70-plus years, and about 150, 27 and 61 TCR-sequenced participants, respectively, were included in these subgroups. Points the paper makes about the study in general: The vaccine-associated CD4 TCRs covered the entire spike protein, and the dominant responses fell in regions 160-218 and 743-854. Because no day 14 peak-response samples were available, the repertoires could be characterized only after the peak T cell response. Reportedly, close to half of the unique spike-specific TCRs recognized epitopes lying outside the regions that are mutated in the B.1.351 and B.1.1.7 variants. Most participants were white British and females outnumbered males, and the authors suggested that clonal diversity may have been underestimated. In the small 56-69-year group, the increase in depth fell short of significance, most likely because of low power. Conclusions about previously exposed vaccinees are limited, since just a handful of AZD1222 recipients were seropositive for SARS-CoV-2 at baseline. Spike-specific TCR breadth and depth rose significantly after two AZD1222 doses compared with day 0 and with MenACWY recipients.

The CDR3 regions of human TCRbeta chains were analyzed by immunosequencing. Per the original workflow: Repertoire TCRs were matched against a reference library of SARS-CoV-2-specific TCRs generated with the MIRA antigen-specificity platform. Breadth was defined as the fraction of unique TCRs that were SARS-CoV-2-associated. Depth was defined as the fraction of total T cells that were SARS-CoV-2-associated. Using the MIRA data, each spike-specific TCR was mapped to the spike region that the TCR reacts to and placed in a CD4 or CD8 class. Log10-transformed breadth and depth values were compared by one-way ANOVA with Sidak's multiple comparisons tests. TCRdb limited this immuneACCESS table to in-frame rearrangements with V and J called. A share of clones is missing; checked studies link under half to unresolved V genes, and the rest is unexplained. That table supplies the V and J calls and clone size; D and trimming were determined from the DNA. This sample comprises around 110,000 clones, roughly 90% of them detected only once. The ten largest clonotypes hold about 5% of the sample.

In light of the paper, this sample's time point label describes: baseline before first vaccination. The vaccinee samples were drawn from two UK trials, COV001 and COV002, one of which was a single-blind randomized controlled phase 2/3 trial testing AZD1222 (ChAdOx1 nCoV-19) in healthy adults. For TCRbeta chain sequencing, PBMC samples were collected from trial participants at day 0 and at day 28 after the second dose. Trimmed from V: 4 bases; trimmed from J: 6 bases; junction bases lacking a gene match: 5. The cysteine opens and the phenylalanine closes a CDR3 of 15 amino acids. The sequence is cut down to CDR3 DNA, 45 bases in frame from base 1. Via the germline V gene, CDR1 is LGHNA and CDR2 YNFKEQ. As regards this clone: The antigen it recognizes is unknown. No much larger clone exists at a distance of one base, and base qualities are not known.

Recombination linked TRBV4-2 to TRBJ2-1, and 11 junctional nucleotides match TRBD2. The sequence was collected from an adult in good health. The source was peripheral blood, collected on day 0 of AZD1222 vaccination. The CDR3 protein sequence reads: CASSRGTSGTNEQFF. The DNA sequence is given as TGTGCCAGCAGCCGGGGGACTAGCGGAACCAATGAGCAGTTCTTC.